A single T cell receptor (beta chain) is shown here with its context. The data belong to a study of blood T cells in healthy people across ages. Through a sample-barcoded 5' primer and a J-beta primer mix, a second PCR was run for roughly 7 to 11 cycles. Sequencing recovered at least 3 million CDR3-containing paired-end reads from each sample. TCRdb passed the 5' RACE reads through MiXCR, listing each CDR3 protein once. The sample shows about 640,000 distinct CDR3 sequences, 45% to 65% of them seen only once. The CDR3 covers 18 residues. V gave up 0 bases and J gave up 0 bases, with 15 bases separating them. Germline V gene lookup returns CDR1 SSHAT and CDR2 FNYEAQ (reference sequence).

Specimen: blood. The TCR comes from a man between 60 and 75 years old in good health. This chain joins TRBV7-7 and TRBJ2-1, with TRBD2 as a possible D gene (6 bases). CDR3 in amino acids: CASSLAGGRTSSYNEQFF. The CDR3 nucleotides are TGTGCCAGCAGCTTAGCGGGGGGACGCACAAGCTCCTACAATGAGCAGTTCTTC.